There are many counts of the clone carrying this T cell receptor beta chain. What it binds is unknown. Individual cDNA molecules carried attached unique molecular identifiers. In TCRdb, the 5' RACE reads were re-called with MiXCR into one record per CDR3 protein. Of some 46,000 distinct CDR3 sequences listed, about 9.3% are singletons. Germline assignment: CDR1 SGHTA and CDR2 FQGNSA. V dropped 2 bases and J dropped 0 bases, with 7 bases sitting between them. This CDR3 contains 15 residues. The data belong to a study of early T cells in non-severe SARS-CoV-2 infection. Whole-study context: Chains stayed unpaired after sequencing of bulk RNA from unsorted whole blood. Study outcomes and limitations: Private and CD4 specificities were missed by VDJdb matching, which favored anti-spike CD8 responses.

Specimen: whole blood. The TCR comes from an adult who was a healthcare worker with PCR-confirmed SARS-CoV-2 infection or an uninfected control (not recorded which). This chain connects TRBV7-2 to TRBJ1-4, with no clear D. CDR3 DNA sequence: TGTGCCAGCAGCTTAAGGGCAGCAACTAATGAAAAACTGTTTTTT. It yields the protein CASSLRAATNEKLFF.